This T cell receptor (beta chain) was documented in a study of blood T cells in healthy people across ages. A second PCR of 7 to 11 cycles used a sample-barcoded 5' primer and a J-beta primer mix. All cDNA molecules were each tagged by a template-switch adaptor with 12 random nucleotides. TCRdb passed the 5' RACE reads through MiXCR, listing each CDR3 protein once. The sample records 550,000 to 750,000 distinct CDR3 sequences, over 20% being singletons. As concerns this clonotype: Being one base from a much bigger clone, this may be a read error.

Per germline, CDR1 SGHRS and CDR2 YFSETQ. The CDR3 totals 16 residues. This TCR was recovered from a man in his 70s in good health. Sequencing input: blood. The gene calls are TRBV5-1 and TRBJ2-1, with TRBD2 identical over 9 bases. The DNA of the CDR3 is TGCGCCAGCAGCTCGGTAGTGGGACTAGCCTACACTGAGCAGTTCTTC. Its translation is CASSSVVGLAYTEQFF.